Sequencing of this TCR beta chain was carried out in a study of T cells in localized non-small cell lung cancer. Study results and caveats: A median around 55 of the top 100 tumor clones appeared in adjacent lung. Longer overall survival was associated with a higher density of T cells in the blood.

Here immunoSEQ multiplex PCR was the method, and the copy in TCRdb shows in-frame clones only, minus some. The sample includes 35,000 or so clones, about 90% of them seen just once. This CDR3 has 14 amino acids. CDR1 and CDR2 from the germline V gene are LNHDA and SQIVND (reference sequence). Trimming left V 4 bases short and J 1 base short, with 8 bases between. As concerns this clone: Antigen: not known.

The material was peripheral blood, obtained before any cancer treatment. The receptor comes from a man aged 35 to 69 with stage I lung adenocarcinoma. V usage is TRBV19 and J usage is TRBJ1-5, with D unclear. The CDR3 region has the DNA TGTGCCAGTAGTACAGACGGCAGCAATCAGCCCCAGCATTTT. Translating gives CASSTDGSNQPQHF.